The sequence of this T cell receptor (beta chain) was determined in a study of CD8+CD57+ T cells in acquired aplastic anemia. Germline CDR1 reads SEHNR; CDR2 reads FQNEAQ (reference sequence). There are 15 residues in the CDR3. Between the trimmed V and J ends, which lost 5 bases and 7 bases, there was a span of 21 bases. TCR beta VDJ combinations and CDR3 sequences were profiled from genomic DNA. TCRdb called the reads again in MiXCR, with one record for every CDR3 protein. The sample has about 150,000 distinct CDR3 sequences; less than 60% are singletons. The sequenced patients had an expansion of CD8+CD57+ cells seen by flow cytometry. The enrolled patients all had severe acquired aplastic anemia.

The receptor was isolated from a human donor with aplastic anemia. The sample consisted of sorted CD4+, CD8+, or CD8+CD57+ T cells (not recorded which) from PBMCs. This chain joins TRBV7-9 and TRBJ2-7, with D maybe TRBD1 (6 bases). CDR3 bases: TGTGCCAGCAGCCCGACCGGGACATCCTTCGGGGAGCAGTACTTC. Translated: CASSPTGTSFGEQYF.